Listed below are T cell receptor beta chains from one sample, sequenced in a study of radiotherapy plus CTLA-4 blockade in lung cancer. Profiled with immunoSEQ multiplex PCR; TCRdb holds only in-frame clones, not every one. Found here are around 78,000 clones, around 79% of them singletons; the top ten hold 4%. The input for sequencing was peripheral blood, taken from a patient treated with radiotherapy plus ipilimumab. The receptors stem from a human donor with non-small cell lung cancer who had a partial response to radiotherapy plus ipilimumab. Some clones in this sample may be carry-over from other donors' samples. The CDR3 runs from the conserved cysteine through the conserved F or W. The D gene is left open where the match is weak. Not all rows give a size; the values are once, few, many and, for expanded clones, a class.

>TRBD1|TRBJ2-3|TRBV18|few
TGTGCCAGCTCACCACGAGGGACAGGGAACACAGATACGCAGTATTTT
CASSPRGTGNTDTQYF
>.|TRBJ2-2|TRBV5-1|.
TGCGCCAGCAGCTTGGAAGGGGTTCCGAACACCGGGGAGCTGTTTTTT
CASSLEGVPNTGELFF
>TRBD1|TRBJ2-4|TRBV7-7|once
TGTGCCAGCAGCTTAGCGCGGGACAGGGGGCAAGGCAAAAACATTCAGTACTTC
CASSLARDRGQGKNIQYF
>.|TRBJ2-5|TRBV11-2|.
TGTGCCAGCAGCTTTGAAGCGGCCCGCCGGGAGACCCAGTACTTC
CASSFEAARRETQYF
>TRBD1|TRBJ1-2|TRBV5-8|.
TGTGCCAGCATCCCAGGGGGCAACTATGGCTACACCTTC
CASIPGGNYGYTF
>.|TRBJ1-1|TRBV19|.
TGTGCCAGTAGTATGACAGCGAACACTGAAGCTTTCTTT
CASSMTANTEAFF
>.|TRBJ1-1|TRBV10-1|.
TGCGCCAGCAGTGAGTCCGGGGTGGACACTGAAGCTTTCTTT
CASSESGVDTEAFF
>TRBD1|TRBJ2-5|TRBV19|few
TGTGCCAGTAGTCCACGGACAGGCGTCCAAGAGACCCAGTACTTC
CASSPRTGVQETQYF
>.|TRBJ1-3|TRBV5-1|.
TGCGCCAGCAGCGCGGGGACTGACCACTCTGGAAACACCATATATTTT
CASSAGTDHSGNTIYF
>.|TRBJ2-1|TRBV18|.
TGTGCCAGCTCACCACTCTTCGGGGACAATGAGCAGTTCTTC
CASSPLFGDNEQFF
>.|TRBJ2-1|TRBV11-3|.
TGTGCCAGCAGCTCGGGCAGGGCCACGACGAGTGAGCAGTTCTTC
CASSSGRATTSEQFF
>.|TRBJ2-2|TRBV11-3|.
TGTGCCAGCAGCTTAGTTAGGGGCACCGGGGAGCTGTTTTTT
CASSLVRGTGELFF
>.|TRBJ1-2|TRBV7-2|.
TGTGCCAGCAGCCTCCCAGTACCTTATGGCTACACCTTC
CASSLPVPYGYTF
>TRBD1|TRBJ1-2|TRBV5-8|once
TGTGCCAGCAGCTTCGCAGGGACAGGGACCTATGGCTACACCTTC
CASSFAGTGTYGYTF
>TRBD2|TRBJ2-5|TRBV10-1|.
TGCGCCAGCAGTGAGTGGACTAGCGGTCAAGAGACCCAGTACTTC
CASSEWTSGQETQYF
>.|TRBJ1-2|TRBV7-2|few
TGTGCCAGCAGCAACCAAAGGGGGAAGTATGGCTACACCTTC
CASSNQRGKYGYTF
>TRBD1|TRBJ2-7|TRBV2|.
TGTGCCAGCAGGACAGCCGACAGGGGAGATTCCTACGAGCAGTACTTC
CASRTADRGDSYEQYF
>.|TRBJ2-2|TRBV11-3|once
TGTGCCAGCAGCTTAGACCCAGGGAACACCGGGGAGCTGTTTTTT
CASSLDPGNTGELFF
>TRBD2|TRBJ2-3|TRBV2|.
TGTGCCAGCAGTGGACGGAGCGGGAGAAGCACAGATACGCAGTATTTT
CASSGRSGRSTDTQYF
>.|TRBJ1-2|TRBV7-9|.
TGTGCCAGCAGCTTCCGATCTCACCTAGCTAACTATGGCTACACCTTC
CASSFRSHLANYGYTF
>.|TRBJ1-1|TRBV30|.
TGTGCCTGGAGTATTACAGGGATGGCTGAAGCTTTCTTT
CAWSITGMAEAFF
>.|TRBJ1-2|TRBV6-1|.
TGTGCCAGCAGTGAAGCCCTTGGAGGCCCGGGCACTATCTACACCTTC
CASSEALGGPGTIYTF
>.|TRBJ1-2|TRBV18|.
TGTGCCAGCTCACCTGCACAGGGTCGTAACTATGGCTACACCTTC
CASSPAQGRNYGYTF
>.|TRBJ2-5|TRBV15|.
TGTGCCACCAGCAGAGTGGGCAGCCAAGAGACCCAGTACTTC
CATSRVGSQETQYF
>.|TRBJ2-7|TRBV6-4|.
TGTGCCAGCACCCCATGGGTTACAGGTGGCATCTGCGAGCAGTACTTC
CASTPWVTGGICEQYF
>TRBD2|TRBJ2-7|TRBV27|few
TGTGCCAGCCGGGGGGGACACAGCTACGAGCAGTACTTC
CASRGGHSYEQYF
>TRBD2|TRBJ2-5|TRBV5-4|.
TGTGCCAGCAGGGTCCCGGGAGGGGAGACCCAGTACTTC
CASRVPGGETQYF
>.|TRBJ2-5|TRBV5-4|.
TGTGCCAGCAGCTTGAGGGGGGGCCTCCAAGAGACCCAGTACTTC
CASSLRGGLQETQYF
>.|TRBJ2-5|TRBV18|.
TGTGCCAGCGTGTTGTACAGTGGGCTTCAAGAGACCCAGTACTTC
CASVLYSGLQETQYF
>.|TRBJ1-1|TRBV7-8|.
TGTGCCAGCGGAGTATGGTCCACTGAAGCTTTCTTT
CASGVWSTEAFF
>.|TRBJ1-1|TRBV7-3|.
TGTGCCAGCAGCTTCACAGCTTACACTGAAGCTTTCTTT
CASSFTAYTEAFF
>.|TRBJ2-7|TRBV9|.
TGTGCCAGCAGCTACACCGGACTGGACGAGCAGTACTTC
CASSYTGLDEQYF
>.|TRBJ2-7|TRBV6-6|.
TGTGCCAGCAGCAGACAGGCCTACGAGCAGTACTTC
CASSRQAYEQYF
>.|TRBJ1-5|TRBV21-1|.
TGTGCCAGCACGGGACAGGGGATGAATCAGCCCCAGCATTTT
CASTGQGMNQPQHF
>TRBD2|TRBJ2-1|TRBV13|.
TGTGCCAGCAGCTTGTGGGTGACTAGCGGGAGGGTACAGGCCAATGAGCAGTTCTTC
CASSLWVTSGRVQANEQFF
>.|TRBJ1-2|TRBV7-3|.
TGTGCCAGCAGCTTTTTCGGGGGGGCTGGCTACACCTTC
CASSFFGGAGYTF
>.|TRBJ2-4|TRBV28|.
TGTGCCAGCAATCCGGCGGGTTACCCTTTGGCCAAAAACATTCAGTACTTC
CASNPAGYPLAKNIQYF
>.|TRBJ2-7|TRBV11-3|.
TGTGCCAGCAGCTCCCTATTAGAGCACTACGAGCAGTACTTC
CASSSLLEHYEQYF
>.|TRBJ1-2|TRBV2|.
TGTGCCAGCAGTGACTCAGGCTATGGCTACACCTTC
CASSDSGYGYTF